This T cell receptor (beta chain) was documented in a study of CD8+CD57+ T cells in acquired aplastic anemia. Study as a whole: CD4+ and CD8+ cells, once sorted, gave DNA averaging roughly 3 ug.

This clonotype was observed many times. As yet, its antigen is unknown. In patients chosen for sequencing, flow cytometry had shown CD8+CD57+ cell expansion. Patients were untreated when blood was sampled. With V trimmed by 4 bases and J by 0 bases, 2 bases remained unmatched. The CDR3 covers 15 residues. TCR beta VDJ and CDR3 were profiled, and genomic DNA was the template. One entry per CDR3 protein results from TCRdb running MiXCR on the reads. In the table there are under 250,000 distinct CDR3 sequences, approximately 45% of which are singletons. Study-wide results and limits: Any difference that existed in CD8+ Simpson's diversity between patients and controls was not significant. The same twenty-nine CD8+ CDR3 sequences occurred in patients and in controls.

The chain is built from TRBV12-3 or TRBV12-4 and TRBJ1-5, with TRBD1 identical over 8 bases. The sequence was collected from a human donor with aplastic anemia. The sequencing sample was made of sorted CD4+, CD8+, or CD8+CD57+ T cells (not recorded which) from PBMCs. The CDR3 DNA reads as TGTGCCAGCAGTTGGACAGGGAATAGCAATCAGCCCCAGCATTTT. Its translation: CASSWTGNSNQPQHF.